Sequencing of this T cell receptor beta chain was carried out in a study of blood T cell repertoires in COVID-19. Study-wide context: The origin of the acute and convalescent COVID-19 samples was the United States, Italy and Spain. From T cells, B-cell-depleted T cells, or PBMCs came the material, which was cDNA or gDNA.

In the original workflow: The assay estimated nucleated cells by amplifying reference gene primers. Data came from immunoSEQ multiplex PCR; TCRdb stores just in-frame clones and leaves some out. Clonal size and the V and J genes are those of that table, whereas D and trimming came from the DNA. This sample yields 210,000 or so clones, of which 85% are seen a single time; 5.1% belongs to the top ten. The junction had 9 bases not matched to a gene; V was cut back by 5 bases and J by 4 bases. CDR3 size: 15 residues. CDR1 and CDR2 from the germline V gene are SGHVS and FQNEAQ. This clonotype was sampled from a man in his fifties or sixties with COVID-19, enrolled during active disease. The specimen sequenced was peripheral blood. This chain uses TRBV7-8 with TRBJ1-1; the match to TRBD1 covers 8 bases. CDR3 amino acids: CASSLNQGARTEAFF. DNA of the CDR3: TGTGCCAGCAGCCTAAACCAGGGGGCGCGCACTGAAGCTTTCTTT.